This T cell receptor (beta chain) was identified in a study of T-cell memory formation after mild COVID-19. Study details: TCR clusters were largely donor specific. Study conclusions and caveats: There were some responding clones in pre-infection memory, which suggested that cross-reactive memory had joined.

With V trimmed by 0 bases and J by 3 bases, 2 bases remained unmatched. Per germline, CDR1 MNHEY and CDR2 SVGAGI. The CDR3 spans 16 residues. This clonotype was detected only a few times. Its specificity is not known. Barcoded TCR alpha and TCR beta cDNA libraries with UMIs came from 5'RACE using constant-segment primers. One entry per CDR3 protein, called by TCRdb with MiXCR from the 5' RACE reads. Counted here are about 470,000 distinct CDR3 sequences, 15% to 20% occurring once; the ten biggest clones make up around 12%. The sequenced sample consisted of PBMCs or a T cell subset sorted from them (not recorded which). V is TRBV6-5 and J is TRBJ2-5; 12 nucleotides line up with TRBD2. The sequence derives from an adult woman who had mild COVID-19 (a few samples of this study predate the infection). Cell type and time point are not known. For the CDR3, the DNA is TGTGCCAGCAGTTACTCGACTAGCGGGAGAAAAGAGACCCAGTACTTC. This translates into CASSYSTSGRKETQYF.